Following are 5 T cell receptor beta chains from one sample sequenced in a study of blood T cells in healthy people across ages. Next came a second PCR, run for about 7 to 11 cycles, which used a sample-barcoded 5' primer along with a J-beta primer mix. From the 5' RACE reads, TCRdb called clonotypes with MiXCR, one entry per CDR3 protein. The sample consists of hundreds of thousands of distinct CDR3 sequences, 30% to 45% of them appearing once. Sequenced input: blood. The receptors were sampled from a man aged 18 to 29 in good health.

This clonotype occurred a few times. This rearrangement joins TRBV4-3 to TRBJ1-5; possible D gene TRBD1, 6 bases. Germline lookup yields CDR1 LGHNA and CDR2 YSLEER. The ends were cut back, 1 base at V and 7 bases at J, with 14 bases in the middle. There are 15 residues in the CDR3. CDR3 protein: CASSQGSGASQPQHF. CDR3 coding DNA: TGCGCCAGCAGCCAAGGATCAGGGGCGAGCCAGCCCCAGCATTTT.

This clonotype was counted only a few times. The chain employs TRBV20-1 and TRBJ1-1; D not resolved. The V end lost 2 bases, the J end lost 7 bases, and 14 bases lay between the germline ends. Germline loops: CDR1 DFQATT, CDR2 SNEGSKA (reference sequence). The CDR3 consists of 13 residues. CDR3 bases: TGCAGTGCTAGATCGCCGACTGGATTTGAAGCTTTCTTT. It specifies CSARSPTGFEAFF.

This clonotype was observed once. The chain carries TRBV6-1 and TRBJ2-7, with TRBD1 matching over 11 bases. Gene TRBJ2-4 matches the end of the DNA better, so the J call may be wrong. Looked up from germline, CDR1 is MNHNS and CDR2 is SASEGT. This CDR3 contains 15 residues. In nucleotides, the CDR3 is TGTGCCAGCAGTGAAGCGGGGACAGGGGGGAACATTCAGTACTTC. As protein: CASSEAGTGGNIQYF.

J is TRBJ1-6 and V is TRBV4-3; 7 bases are shared with TRBD1. Germline CDR1 and CDR2: LGHNA and YSLEER. The CDR3 is 17 amino acids. V shed 4 bases, J shed 0 bases, and the junction held 6 bases outside the gene matches. CDR3 in amino acids: CASSLDRANSYNSPLHF. The DNA of the CDR3 is TGCGCCAGCAGCCTAGACAGGGCCAACTCCTATAATTCACCCCTCCACTTT.

The chain uses TRBV20-1 and TRBJ1-2; D gene ambiguous. The V gene's germline CDR1 is DFQATT and CDR2 SNEGSKA (reference sequence). This CDR3 contains 15 residues. Trimming removed 7 bases from V and 0 bases from J, with 18 bases in between. DNA for the CDR3: TGCAGTGTTCCGGAAGGACGAGAGGCTAACTATGGCTACACCTTC. This sequence encodes CSVPEGREANYGYTF.